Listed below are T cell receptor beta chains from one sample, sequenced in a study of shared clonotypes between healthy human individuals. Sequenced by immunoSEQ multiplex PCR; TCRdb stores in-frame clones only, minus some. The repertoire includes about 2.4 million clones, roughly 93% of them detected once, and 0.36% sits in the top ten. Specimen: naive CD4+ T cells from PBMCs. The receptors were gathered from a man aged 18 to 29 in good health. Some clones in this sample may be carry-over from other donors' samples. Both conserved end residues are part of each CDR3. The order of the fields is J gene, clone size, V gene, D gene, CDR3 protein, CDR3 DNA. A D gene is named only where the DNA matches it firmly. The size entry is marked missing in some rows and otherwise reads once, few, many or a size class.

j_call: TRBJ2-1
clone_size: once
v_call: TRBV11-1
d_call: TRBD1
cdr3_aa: CASSQGQGTYNEQFF
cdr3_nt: TGTGCCAGCAGCCAGGGACAGGGGACTTACAATGAGCAGTTCTTC

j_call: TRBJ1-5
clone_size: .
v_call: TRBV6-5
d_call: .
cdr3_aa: CASGALGQGNQPQHF
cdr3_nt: TGTGCCAGCGGCGCCCTGGGGCAGGGCAATCAGCCCCAGCATTTT

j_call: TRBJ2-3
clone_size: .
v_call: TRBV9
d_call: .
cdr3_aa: CASSVDSQDTQYF
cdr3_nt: TGTGCCAGCAGCGTAGATAGTCAAGATACGCAGTATTTT

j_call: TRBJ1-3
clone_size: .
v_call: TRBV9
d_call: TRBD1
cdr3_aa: CASSAPDRGDTIYF
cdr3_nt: TGTGCCAGCAGCGCTCCGGACAGGGGGGACACCATATATTTT

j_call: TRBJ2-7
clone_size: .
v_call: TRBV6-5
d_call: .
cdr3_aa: CASRAPGLAYEQYF
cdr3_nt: TGTGCCAGCCGGGCCCCGGGACTTGCCTACGAGCAGTACTTC

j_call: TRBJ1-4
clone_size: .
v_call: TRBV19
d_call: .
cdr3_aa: CASSAGHATNEKLFF
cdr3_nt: TGTGCCAGTAGCGCGGGACACGCAACTAATGAAAAACTGTTTTTT

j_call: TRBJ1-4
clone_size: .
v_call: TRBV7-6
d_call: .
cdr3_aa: CASRQNTKGEKLFF
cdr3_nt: TGTGCCAGCAGACAAAACACGAAAGGTGAAAAACTGTTTTTT

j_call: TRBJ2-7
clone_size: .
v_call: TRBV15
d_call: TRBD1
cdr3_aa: CATRDRGPSHEQYF
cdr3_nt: TGTGCCACACGGGACAGGGGGCCCTCCCACGAGCAGTACTTC

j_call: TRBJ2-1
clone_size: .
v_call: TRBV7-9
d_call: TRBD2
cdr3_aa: CASSSGTSGPRGEFF
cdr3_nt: TGTGCCAGCAGCTCCGGGACTAGCGGACCTCGTGGGGAGTTCTTC

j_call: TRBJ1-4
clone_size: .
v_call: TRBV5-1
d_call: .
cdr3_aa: CASSLVQGDEKLFF
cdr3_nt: TGCGCCAGCAGCTTGGTTCAGGGAGATGAAAAACTGTTTTTT

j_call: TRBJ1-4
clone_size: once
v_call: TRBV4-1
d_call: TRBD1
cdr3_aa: CASSQGDRANEKLFF
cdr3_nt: TGCGCCAGCAGCCAAGGGGACAGAGCGAATGAAAAACTGTTTTTT

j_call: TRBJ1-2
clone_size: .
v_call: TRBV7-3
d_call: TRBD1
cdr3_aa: CASSLTGQGNYGYTF
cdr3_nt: TGTGCCAGCAGCTTAACGGGACAGGGAAACTATGGCTACACCTTC

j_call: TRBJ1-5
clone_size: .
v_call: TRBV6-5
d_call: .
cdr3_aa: CASSGTVNQPQHF
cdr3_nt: TGTGCCAGCAGTGGGACCGTCAATCAGCCCCAGCATTTT

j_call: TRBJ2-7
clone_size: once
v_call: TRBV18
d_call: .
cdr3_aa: CASSPGMGFLEQYF
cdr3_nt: TGTGCCAGCTCACCAGGGATGGGGTTCCTCGAGCAGTACTTC

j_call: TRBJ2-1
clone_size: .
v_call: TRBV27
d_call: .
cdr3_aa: CASSPSAQFWGRSYNEQFF
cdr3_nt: TGTGCCAGCAGCCCATCAGCACAATTTTGGGGGCGCTCCTACAATGAGCAGTTCTTC

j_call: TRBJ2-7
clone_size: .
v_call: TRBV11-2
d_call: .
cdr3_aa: CASSNSPGVGEQYF
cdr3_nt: TGTGCCAGCAGCAATAGCCCGGGGGTGGGCGAGCAGTACTTC

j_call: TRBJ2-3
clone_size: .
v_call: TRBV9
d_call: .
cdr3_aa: CASASESDTQYF
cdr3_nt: TGTGCCAGCGCTAGCGAATCAGATACGCAGTATTTT

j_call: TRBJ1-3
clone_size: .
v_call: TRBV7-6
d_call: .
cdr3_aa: CASSLGIIRGGSGNTIYF
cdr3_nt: TGTGCCAGCAGCTTAGGTATTATTCGGGGCGGCTCTGGAAACACCATATATTTT

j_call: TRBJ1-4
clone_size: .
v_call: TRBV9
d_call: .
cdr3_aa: CASSVEDREGKLFF
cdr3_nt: TGTGCCAGCAGCGTAGAGGATAGGGAGGGAAAACTGTTTTTT

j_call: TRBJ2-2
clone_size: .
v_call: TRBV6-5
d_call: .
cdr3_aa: CASSSSNTGELFF
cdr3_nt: TGTGCCAGCAGTTCTAGCAACACCGGGGAGCTGTTTTTT

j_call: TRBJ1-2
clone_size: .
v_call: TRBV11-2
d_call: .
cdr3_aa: CASSLGGSEKGYTF
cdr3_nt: TGTGCCAGCAGCTTAGGGGGTTCTGAAAAAGGCTACACCTTC

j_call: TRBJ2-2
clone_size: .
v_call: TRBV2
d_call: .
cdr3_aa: CASRRGVGELFF
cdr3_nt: TGTGCCAGCCGGAGGGGAGTCGGGGAGCTGTTTTTT

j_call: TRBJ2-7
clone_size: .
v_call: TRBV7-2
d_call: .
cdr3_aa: CASSLDPGFYEQYF
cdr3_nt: TGTGCCAGCAGCTTAGACCCAGGGTTCTACGAGCAGTACTTC

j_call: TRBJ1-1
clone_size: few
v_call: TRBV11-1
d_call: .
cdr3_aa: CASNRGAYTEAFF
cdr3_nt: TGTGCCAGCAACCGGGGGGCGTACACTGAAGCTTTCTTT

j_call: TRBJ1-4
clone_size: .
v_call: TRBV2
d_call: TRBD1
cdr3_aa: CASRTGGGEKLFF
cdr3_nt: TGTGCCAGCAGGACAGGGGGAGGGGAAAAACTGTTTTTT

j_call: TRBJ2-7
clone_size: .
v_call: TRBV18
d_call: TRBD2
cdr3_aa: CASSPGTSGLYEQYF
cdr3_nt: TGTGCCAGCTCACCCGGGACTAGCGGGCTCTACGAGCAGTACTTC

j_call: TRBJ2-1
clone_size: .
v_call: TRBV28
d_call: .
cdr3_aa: CASGTEGRAYNEQFF
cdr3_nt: TGTGCCAGCGGAACGGAGGGCCGGGCCTACAATGAGCAGTTCTTC